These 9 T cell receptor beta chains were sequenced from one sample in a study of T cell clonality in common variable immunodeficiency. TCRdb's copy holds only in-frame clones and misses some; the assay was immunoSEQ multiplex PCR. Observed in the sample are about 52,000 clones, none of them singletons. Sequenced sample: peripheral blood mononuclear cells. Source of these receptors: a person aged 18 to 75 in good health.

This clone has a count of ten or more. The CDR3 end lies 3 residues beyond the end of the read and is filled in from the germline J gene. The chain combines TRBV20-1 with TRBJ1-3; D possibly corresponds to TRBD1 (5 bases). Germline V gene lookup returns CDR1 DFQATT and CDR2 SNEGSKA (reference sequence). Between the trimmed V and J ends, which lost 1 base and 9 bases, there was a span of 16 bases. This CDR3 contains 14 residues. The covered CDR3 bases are TGCAGTGCTAGAGCTGTCGGGGGGGAGGGCACC. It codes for CSARAVGGEGT. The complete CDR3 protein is CSARAVGGEGTIYF.

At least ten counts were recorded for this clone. CDR3 sequence reads: CASSDVGTSGYNEQFF. The DNA read from the CDR3 is TGTGCCAGCAGTGACGTGGGGACTAGCGGCTACAATGAG. V and J are TRBV12-3 or TRBV12-4 and TRBJ2-1; 11 bases are shared with TRBD2. The read ends 3 residues before the CDR3 terminus; that terminus is restored from the germline J gene. The CDR3 sequence is 16 residues long. The ends lost 5 bases at V and 3 bases at J; junction bases unmatched: 6.

The CDR3 region is CASSFRTGRYTEAFF. The CDR3 DNA, read in part, is TGTGCCAGCAGCTTTAGGACAGGGCGTTACACTGAA. The J gene is TRBJ1-1, the V gene TRBV7-2, with 8 bases fitting TRBD1. The DNA ends 3 residues before the CDR3 does, and the rest of the CDR3 is filled in from the germline J gene. Germline-derived CDR1 and CDR2 are SGHTA and FQGNSA. The CDR3 runs 15 residues. The V segment lost 3 bases and the J segment 3 bases; nucleotides outside the gene matches: 6.

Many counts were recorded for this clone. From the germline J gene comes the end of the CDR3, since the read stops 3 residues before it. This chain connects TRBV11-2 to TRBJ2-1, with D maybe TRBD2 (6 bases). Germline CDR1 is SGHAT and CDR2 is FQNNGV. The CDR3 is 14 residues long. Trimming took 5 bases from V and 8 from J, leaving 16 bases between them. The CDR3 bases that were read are TGTGCCAGCAGCGACGAACTAGCCTTTGATGAG. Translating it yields CASSDELAFDE. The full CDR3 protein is CASSDELAFDEQFF.

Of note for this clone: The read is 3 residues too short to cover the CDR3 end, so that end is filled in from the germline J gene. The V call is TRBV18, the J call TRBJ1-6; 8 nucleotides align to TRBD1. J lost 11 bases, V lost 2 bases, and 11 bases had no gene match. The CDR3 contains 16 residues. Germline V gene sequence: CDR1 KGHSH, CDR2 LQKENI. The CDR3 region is CASSPRAGTGHAPLHF. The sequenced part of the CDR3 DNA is TGTGCCAGCTCACCAAGGGCCGGGACAGGACATGCACCC.

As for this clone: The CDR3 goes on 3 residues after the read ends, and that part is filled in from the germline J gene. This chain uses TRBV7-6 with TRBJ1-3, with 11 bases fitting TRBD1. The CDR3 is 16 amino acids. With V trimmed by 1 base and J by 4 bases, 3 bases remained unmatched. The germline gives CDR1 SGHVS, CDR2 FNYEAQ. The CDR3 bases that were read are TGTGCCAGCAGCTTAGGGACAGGGGGCACGGGAAACACC. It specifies CASSLGTGGTGNT. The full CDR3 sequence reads CASSLGTGGTGNTIYF.

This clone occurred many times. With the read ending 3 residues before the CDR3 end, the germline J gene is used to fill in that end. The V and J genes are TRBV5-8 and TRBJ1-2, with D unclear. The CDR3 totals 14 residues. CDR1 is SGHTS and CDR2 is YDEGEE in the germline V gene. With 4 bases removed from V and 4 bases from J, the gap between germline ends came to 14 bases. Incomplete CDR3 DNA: TGTGCCAGCAGCCGACGACGGTCGGGCTATGGC. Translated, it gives CASSRRRSGYG. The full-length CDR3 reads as CASSRRRSGYGYTF.

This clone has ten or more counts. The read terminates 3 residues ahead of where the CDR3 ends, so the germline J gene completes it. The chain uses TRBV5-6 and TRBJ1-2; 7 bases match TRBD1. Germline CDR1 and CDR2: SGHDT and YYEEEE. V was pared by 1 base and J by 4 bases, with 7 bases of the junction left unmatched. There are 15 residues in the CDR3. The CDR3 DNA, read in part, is TGTGCCAGCAGCTTGATAGGGCAGGGGGGCTATGGC. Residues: CASSLIGQGGYG. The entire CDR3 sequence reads CASSLIGQGGYGYTF. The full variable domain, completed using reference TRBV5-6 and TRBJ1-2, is DAGVTQSPTHLIKTRGQQVTLRCSPKSGHDTVSWYQQALGQGPQFIFQYYEEEERQRGNFPDRFSGHQFPNYSSELNVNALLLGDSALYLCASSLIGQGGYGYTFGSGTRLTVV.

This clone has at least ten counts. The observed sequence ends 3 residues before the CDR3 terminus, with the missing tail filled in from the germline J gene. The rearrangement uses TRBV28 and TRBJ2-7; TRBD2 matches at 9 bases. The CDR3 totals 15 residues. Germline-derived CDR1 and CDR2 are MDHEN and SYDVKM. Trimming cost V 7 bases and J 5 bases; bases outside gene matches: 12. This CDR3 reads CASTTPGTSSDEQYF. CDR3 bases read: TGTGCCAGCACCACCCCCGGGACTAGCAGCGACGAG. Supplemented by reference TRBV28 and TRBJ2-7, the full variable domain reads DVKVTQSSRYLVKRTGEKVFLECVQDMDHENMFWYRQDPGLGLRLIYFSYDVKMKEKGDIPEGYSVSREKKERFSLILESASTNQTSMYLCASTTPGTSSDEQYFGPGTRLTVT.